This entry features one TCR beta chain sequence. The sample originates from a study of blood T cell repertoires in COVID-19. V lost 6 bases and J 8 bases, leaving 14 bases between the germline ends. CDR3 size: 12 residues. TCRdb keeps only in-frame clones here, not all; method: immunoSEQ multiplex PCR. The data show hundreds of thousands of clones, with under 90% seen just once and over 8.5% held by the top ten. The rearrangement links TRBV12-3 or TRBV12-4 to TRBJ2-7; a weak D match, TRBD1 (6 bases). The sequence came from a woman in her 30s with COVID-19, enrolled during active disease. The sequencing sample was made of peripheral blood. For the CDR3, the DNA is TGTGCCAGCAGCTCGAATGGACAGAAGCAGTACTTC. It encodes CASSSNGQKQYF.